A selection of T cell receptor beta chains follows, all from one sample in a study of shared clonotypes between healthy human individuals. Sequencing used immunoSEQ multiplex PCR; TCRdb keeps in-frame clones, though not all of them. The profile shows about 1 million clones, about 75% of them singletons. Sequences were obtained from memory CD4+ T cells sorted from blood. The receptor set was obtained from a man aged 18 to 30 in good health. Both conserved end residues are part of each CDR3. Fields, in order: clone size, V gene, D gene, J gene, CDR3 DNA, CDR3 protein. The D gene is left open where the match is weak. For some rows the clone size is stated as once, few or many, or as a class when expanded; others skip it.

clone_size: NA; v_call: TRBV6-5; d_call: NA; j_call: TRBJ2-1; cdr3_nt: TGTGCCAGCAGTTACTGGAGCGGCGGCTCCTACAATGAGCAGTTCTTC; cdr3_aa: CASSYWSGGSYNEQFF
clone_size: NA; v_call: TRBV2; d_call: NA; j_call: TRBJ1-1; cdr3_nt: TGTGCCAGCAGTGCGGACAGAGACACTGAAGCTTTCTTT; cdr3_aa: CASSADRDTEAFF
clone_size: NA; v_call: TRBV5-1; d_call: NA; j_call: TRBJ1-2; cdr3_nt: TGCGCCAGCAGCTTGGGCGTCGTTGGGGGTGAGGGCTACACCTTC; cdr3_aa: CASSLGVVGGEGYTF
clone_size: NA; v_call: TRBV13; d_call: TRBD1; j_call: TRBJ2-5; cdr3_nt: TGTGCCAGCAGCTTGGGACAGGGGGCCAATGGGGAGACCCAGTACTTC; cdr3_aa: CASSLGQGANGETQYF
clone_size: NA; v_call: TRBV11-2; d_call: NA; j_call: TRBJ2-5; cdr3_nt: TGTGCCAGCAGCCCCCGGAGAGGGGCGCGGGAGACCCAGTACTTC; cdr3_aa: CASSPRRGARETQYF
clone_size: NA; v_call: TRBV5-1; d_call: TRBD1; j_call: TRBJ2-5; cdr3_nt: TGCGCCAGCAGCGCCGGGACAGGGGGTCAAGAGACCCAGTACTTC; cdr3_aa: CASSAGTGGQETQYF
clone_size: NA; v_call: TRBV28; d_call: NA; j_call: TRBJ2-7; cdr3_nt: TGTGCCAGCAGTTTAGGGGGGCCGACAGGGTCTAAAAGGTCCTACGAGCAGTACTTC; cdr3_aa: CASSLGGPTGSKRSYEQYF
clone_size: many; v_call: TRBV5-1; d_call: NA; j_call: TRBJ2-2; cdr3_nt: TGCGCCAGCGCTAAGAGCGCCGGGGAGCTGTTTTTT; cdr3_aa: CASAKSAGELFF
clone_size: once; v_call: TRBV2; d_call: NA; j_call: TRBJ1-4; cdr3_nt: TGTGCCAGCAGTGGGGACTATAATGAAAAACTGTTTTTT; cdr3_aa: CASSGDYNEKLFF
clone_size: many; v_call: TRBV18; d_call: TRBD1; j_call: TRBJ1-5; cdr3_nt: TGTGCCAGCTCACCCGGGACAGGGTATGGTCAGCCCCAGCATTTT; cdr3_aa: CASSPGTGYGQPQHF
clone_size: many; v_call: TRBV5-4; d_call: TRBD1; j_call: TRBJ2-2; cdr3_nt: TGTGCCAGCAGCTTGACGACAGGGGCAGCCGGGGAGCTGTTTTTT; cdr3_aa: CASSLTTGAAGELFF
clone_size: NA; v_call: TRBV7-9; d_call: NA; j_call: TRBJ2-5; cdr3_nt: TGTGCCAGCAGCTTGGTCGAGACCCAGTACTTC; cdr3_aa: CASSLVETQYF
clone_size: NA; v_call: TRBV18; d_call: NA; j_call: TRBJ1-1; cdr3_nt: TGTGCCAGCTCACCAAATTGGCAGGCGGGCACTGAAGCTTTCTTT; cdr3_aa: CASSPNWQAGTEAFF
clone_size: few; v_call: TRBV6-1; d_call: TRBD1; j_call: TRBJ1-1; cdr3_nt: TGTGCCAGCAGTGCCCCAGACAGGGGGAACACTGAAGCTTTCTTT; cdr3_aa: CASSAPDRGNTEAFF
clone_size: NA; v_call: TRBV4-1; d_call: TRBD2; j_call: TRBJ2-5; cdr3_nt: TGCGCCAGCAGCCGGGAGATGCGGACTAGCGGGAGTTTCGAGACCCAGTACTTC; cdr3_aa: CASSREMRTSGSFETQYF
clone_size: NA; v_call: TRBV19; d_call: NA; j_call: TRBJ1-5; cdr3_nt: TGTGCCAGTAGTATGGGTGGACTAGGAAATCAGCCCCAGCATTTT; cdr3_aa: CASSMGGLGNQPQHF
clone_size: NA; v_call: TRBV6-6; d_call: TRBD1; j_call: TRBJ1-1; cdr3_nt: TGTGCCAGCAGTAAGGGACAGGGGGATTCTGAAGCTTTCTTT; cdr3_aa: CASSKGQGDSEAFF
clone_size: NA; v_call: TRBV5-1; d_call: NA; j_call: TRBJ2-7; cdr3_nt: TGCGCCAGCGGTCTAAACACTGCCTCCTACGAGCAGTACTTC; cdr3_aa: CASGLNTASYEQYF
clone_size: once; v_call: TRBV2; d_call: NA; j_call: TRBJ2-1; cdr3_nt: TGTGCCAGCAACCACGATCTAAAAAGCTACAATGAGCAGTTCTTC; cdr3_aa: CASNHDLKSYNEQFF
clone_size: once; v_call: TRBV5-1; d_call: TRBD2; j_call: TRBJ2-1; cdr3_nt: TGCGCCAGCAGCTTGGGACAGGGGACCATACGGACTAGCGGGTACAATGAGCAGTTCTTC; cdr3_aa: CASSLGQGTIRTSGYNEQFF
clone_size: NA; v_call: TRBV11-3; d_call: NA; j_call: TRBJ2-3; cdr3_nt: TGTGCCAGCAGCTTAGTACCAGATACGCAGTATTTT; cdr3_aa: CASSLVPDTQYF
clone_size: NA; v_call: TRBV9; d_call: NA; j_call: TRBJ1-2; cdr3_nt: TGTGCCAGCAGCGTAGATTCCCGAGGCTACACCTTC; cdr3_aa: CASSVDSRGYTF
clone_size: NA; v_call: TRBV5-6; d_call: NA; j_call: TRBJ2-7; cdr3_nt: TGTGCCAGCAGCTTGGAACAGCCCCCCTACGAGCAGTACTTC; cdr3_aa: CASSLEQPPYEQYF
clone_size: NA; v_call: TRBV15; d_call: TRBD2; j_call: TRBJ2-7; cdr3_nt: TGTGCCACCAGCAGAGATAGCGGGGTGAACGAGCAGTACTTC; cdr3_aa: CATSRDSGVNEQYF
clone_size: NA; v_call: TRBV11-3; d_call: TRBD1; j_call: TRBJ2-5; cdr3_nt: TGTGCCAGCAGCACCAGATCACAGAGGGGGCAGGAGACCCAGTACTTC; cdr3_aa: CASSTRSQRGQETQYF
clone_size: NA; v_call: TRBV7-2; d_call: NA; j_call: TRBJ2-1; cdr3_nt: TGTGCCAGCAGGGTCTCCTACAATGAGCAGTTCTTC; cdr3_aa: CASRVSYNEQFF
clone_size: NA; v_call: TRBV19; d_call: TRBD2; j_call: TRBJ2-1; cdr3_nt: TGTGCCAGTAGTCCAAGGGGGATAGCGGGAGGAGCGGAGCAGTTCTTC; cdr3_aa: CASSPRGIAGGAEQFF
clone_size: NA; v_call: TRBV2; d_call: NA; j_call: TRBJ2-7; cdr3_nt: TGTGCCAGCAGTGAATTCTTGGGTAGCTCCCGCGAGCAGTACTTC; cdr3_aa: CASSEFLGSSREQYF
clone_size: NA; v_call: TRBV7-9; d_call: NA; j_call: TRBJ2-7; cdr3_nt: TGTGCCAGCAGCTTAGATGTGCTCTACGAGCAGTACTTC; cdr3_aa: CASSLDVLYEQYF
clone_size: few; v_call: TRBV5-6; d_call: NA; j_call: TRBJ2-2; cdr3_nt: TGTGCCAGCAGCCGCGGGGACCGAGACACCGGGGAGCTGTTTTTT; cdr3_aa: CASSRGDRDTGELFF
clone_size: NA; v_call: TRBV27; d_call: TRBD2; j_call: TRBJ2-1; cdr3_nt: TGTGCCAGCAGAAGCGGGGGGTGGGGGGAGCAGTTCTTC; cdr3_aa: CASRSGGWGEQFF
clone_size: NA; v_call: TRBV7-2; d_call: NA; j_call: TRBJ2-2; cdr3_nt: TGTGCCAGCAGCTGGGTGAGATACGACACCGGGGAGCTGTTTTTT; cdr3_aa: CASSWVRYDTGELFF
clone_size: NA; v_call: TRBV9; d_call: NA; j_call: TRBJ2-7; cdr3_nt: TGTGCCAGCAGCGTTTCAGAGGGGTACTCCTACGAGCAGTACTTC; cdr3_aa: CASSVSEGYSYEQYF
clone_size: NA; v_call: TRBV5-6; d_call: NA; j_call: TRBJ2-2; cdr3_nt: TGTGCCAGCACCTGGGGGGACACCTCGAACACCGGGGAGCTGTTTTTT; cdr3_aa: CASTWGDTSNTGELFF
clone_size: NA; v_call: TRBV5-1; d_call: NA; j_call: TRBJ1-3; cdr3_nt: TGCGCCAGCAGCTTGGAGGGTTCGAGCTCTGGAAACACCATATATTTT; cdr3_aa: CASSLEGSSSGNTIYF
clone_size: NA; v_call: TRBV18; d_call: TRBD2; j_call: TRBJ2-7; cdr3_nt: TGTGCCAGCTCACAATCGATCATCCCCGGGACTAGATCCTACGAGCAGTACTTC; cdr3_aa: CASSQSIIPGTRSYEQYF
clone_size: NA; v_call: TRBV9; d_call: NA; j_call: TRBJ1-1; cdr3_nt: TGTGCCAGCAGCGTAGCCCCGGGTACGAACACTGAAGCTTTCTTT; cdr3_aa: CASSVAPGTNTEAFF
clone_size: few; v_call: TRBV9; d_call: NA; j_call: TRBJ2-5; cdr3_nt: TGTGCCAGCAGCGTAGGGTCGGTAGGGCCGGAGACCCAGTACTTC; cdr3_aa: CASSVGSVGPETQYF
clone_size: NA; v_call: TRBV2; d_call: TRBD2; j_call: TRBJ2-1; cdr3_nt: TGTGCCTCCAGGGGACTAGCGGTTAACAATGAGCAGTTCTTC; cdr3_aa: CASRGLAVNNEQFF
clone_size: NA; v_call: TRBV4-3; d_call: TRBD2; j_call: TRBJ2-5; cdr3_nt: TGCGCCAGCAGTTCGGGACTAGCGGGAGGCGCCAACCAAGAGACCCAGTACTTC; cdr3_aa: CASSSGLAGGANQETQYF
clone_size: few; v_call: TRBV25-1; d_call: NA; j_call: TRBJ1-1; cdr3_nt: TGTGCCAGCAACAAGAACACTGAAGCTTTCTTT; cdr3_aa: CASNKNTEAFF
clone_size: NA; v_call: TRBV5-8; d_call: NA; j_call: TRBJ2-1; cdr3_nt: TGTGCCAGCACCCCGGGGCGGAGTGTATACAATGAGCAGTTCTTC; cdr3_aa: CASTPGRSVYNEQFF
clone_size: few; v_call: TRBV11-2; d_call: TRBD2; j_call: TRBJ2-1; cdr3_nt: TGTGCCAGCAGCTTAGCGCCTAGCGGGGGGGCAGAGAGGAAGTTCTTC; cdr3_aa: CASSLAPSGGAERKFF
clone_size: NA; v_call: TRBV9; d_call: TRBD2; j_call: TRBJ2-3; cdr3_nt: TGTGCCAGCAGCGTACCCGGGGGGGCAGGCACAGATACGCAGTATTTT; cdr3_aa: CASSVPGGAGTDTQYF
clone_size: NA; v_call: TRBV7-8; d_call: TRBD1; j_call: TRBJ2-3; cdr3_nt: TGTGCCAGCAGCGAACAGGGGGCCAGCACAGATACGCAGTATTTT; cdr3_aa: CASSEQGASTDTQYF
clone_size: NA; v_call: TRBV5-1; d_call: NA; j_call: TRBJ2-7; cdr3_nt: TGCGCCAGCAGCTTGGCAGGCCCCTACGAGCAGTACTTC; cdr3_aa: CASSLAGPYEQYF
clone_size: NA; v_call: TRBV5-6; d_call: NA; j_call: TRBJ2-4; cdr3_nt: TGTGCCAGCAGCGTTCGAATGATGCCGTGGGACATTCAGTACTTC; cdr3_aa: CASSVRMMPWDIQYF
clone_size: once; v_call: TRBV9; d_call: NA; j_call: TRBJ2-2; cdr3_nt: TGTGCCAGCAGCACCCTCGGCACCGGGGAGCTGTTTTTT; cdr3_aa: CASSTLGTGELFF
clone_size: NA; v_call: TRBV15; d_call: TRBD1; j_call: TRBJ1-2; cdr3_nt: TGTGCCACCAGCAGAGAAGGTGGAGGACAGGGGGGCCCCTTATATGGCTACACCTTC; cdr3_aa: CATSREGGGQGGPLYGYTF
clone_size: NA; v_call: TRBV18; d_call: NA; j_call: TRBJ2-7; cdr3_nt: TGTGCCAGCTCTCCTACACAGTACGAGCAGTACTTC; cdr3_aa: CASSPTQYEQYF
clone_size: NA; v_call: TRBV6-5; d_call: NA; j_call: TRBJ2-5; cdr3_nt: TGTGCCAGCACGTCAAGCATTCAAGAGACCCAGTACTTC; cdr3_aa: CASTSSIQETQYF
clone_size: NA; v_call: TRBV21-1; d_call: NA; j_call: TRBJ2-5; cdr3_nt: TGCTCGTATAGCGGGAGGGAGGGGGATCGGTACTTC; cdr3_aa: CSYSGREGDRYF
clone_size: NA; v_call: TRBV7-6; d_call: NA; j_call: TRBJ2-1; cdr3_nt: TGTGCCAGCAGCCCCCCGGGGTCCTACAATGAGCAGTTCTTC; cdr3_aa: CASSPPGSYNEQFF